This TCR beta chain was captured by sequencing in a study of cytomegalovirus exposure and HLA in healthy donors. Comments on this clone: Its antigen is unidentified.

In germline, CDR1 is SGDLS, CDR2 YYNGEE. This CDR3 is 14 amino acids long. General study results and limits: Accurate HLA-A and HLA-B prediction from TCR beta sequences was reported for most subjects. Evidence from a later analysis indicated that most CMV-associated TCR beta chains looked HLA-restricted.

The donors (healthy individuals) were bone marrow donors. Researchers ran the PCR with 60 Vbeta and 13 Jbeta primers. The method was immunoSEQ multiplex PCR; TCRdb's version includes in-frame clones alone and lacks a portion of them. The sample consists of roughly 98,000 clones, about four fifths of them appearing once. Sequencing used PBMCs. The receptor was derived from a woman in her 70s in good health and CMV-seropositive. This chain uses TRBV9 with TRBJ2-5; the D gene is possibly TRBD1 (5 bases). TRBJ2-7 explains the end of the DNA better; the J call may be wrong. CDR3 in amino acids: CASSVEPGWSEQYF. DNA of the CDR3: TGTGCCAGCAGCGTAGAGCCAGGGTGGAGCGAGCAGTACTTC.